Each of the 17 T cell receptor beta chains below was sequenced from the same sample in a study of blood T cell repertoires in COVID-19. The assay was immunoSEQ multiplex PCR, and TCRdb's table has in-frame clones only and misses some. The sample lists roughly 240,000 clones, about 89% occurring once. Sequenced: peripheral blood. These receptors were obtained from a woman aged 60-75 years who had recovered from COVID-19.

The J gene is TRBJ1-1, the V gene TRBV10-1; TRBD1 matches at 8 bases. Losses at the gene ends were 6 bases for V and 3 bases for J; bases not matched to a gene: 6. The CDR3 has 14 amino acids. Germline V gene lookup returns CDR1 WNHNN and CDR2 SYGVQD (reference sequence). The DNA of the CDR3 is TGCGCCAGCAGAACCCCGGGACAGGACACTGAAGCTTTCTTT. Its protein product is CASRTPGQDTEAFF.

The chain recombines TRBV19 with TRBJ2-5, with 9 bases matching TRBD1. This CDR3 comprises 15 residues. Germline loops: CDR1 LNHDA, CDR2 SQIVND (reference sequence). V lost 1 base, J lost 3 bases, and 3 bases stayed unmatched. The CDR3 sequence: CASSIVWTGEETQYF. The DNA for the CDR3 is TGTGCCAGTAGTATAGTCTGGACAGGGGAAGAGACCCAGTACTTC.

The chain links TRBV11-2 to TRBJ2-7, with D hard to call. V was clipped by 5 bases and J by 3 bases, with 14 bases between them. This CDR3 region has 14 residues. Per germline, CDR1 SGHAT and CDR2 FQNNGV. The CDR3 loop reads CASSPGRFSYEQYF. CDR3 DNA sequence: TGTGCCAGCAGCCCAGGTCGGTTCAGCTACGAGCAGTACTTC.

The chain has TRBV10-3 and TRBJ2-7; D ambiguous. Germline CDR1 is ENHRY and CDR2 is SYGVKD. Trimming stripped 5 bases from V and 0 bases from J, with 11 bases between. This CDR3 region has 14 residues. In DNA, the CDR3 is TGTGCCATCAGTCCGTCGCGGTCCTCCTACGAGCAGTACTTC. This sequence encodes CAISPSRSSYEQYF.

This clone was counted a single time. V and J are TRBV5-1 and TRBJ1-1, with unresolved D. The ends were cut back, 6 bases at V and 3 bases at J, with 12 bases in the middle. The CDR3 extends over 13 amino acids. The germline gives CDR1 SGHRS, CDR2 YFSETQ. Written as DNA, the CDR3 is TGCGCCAGCAAGCGGGGTATGGACACTGAAGCTTTCTTT. Its protein is CASKRGMDTEAFF. Combining the CDR3 with reference TRBV5-1 and TRBJ1-1 gives the whole variable domain KAGVTQTPRYLIKTRGQQVTLSCSPISGHRSVSWYQQTPGQGLQFLFEYFSETQRNKGNFPGRFSGRQFSNSRSEMNVSTLELGDSALYLCASKRGMDTEAFFGQGTRLTVV.

About this clone: An end of the junction does not agree with germline; a read error may underlie this. This sequence joins TRBV7-7 and TRBJ2-5; the match to TRBD2 covers 9 bases. Germline lookup yields CDR1 SSHAT and CDR2 FNYEAQ (reference sequence). This CDR3 contains 17 residues. The CDR3 DNA sequence: TGTGCTAGCAGCTTTTCGAGCGGGGGGCGAGGAGTAGAGACCCAGTACTTC. It encodes CASSFSSGGRGVETQYF.

This clone has a single count. The rearrangement joins TRBV10-3 to TRBJ2-4; possibly TRBD2 for D (6 bases). CDR3 length equals 14 residues. Germline CDR1 ENHRY, CDR2 SYGVKD. The V end lost 7 bases, the J end lost 8 bases, and 18 bases lay between the germline ends. CDR3 nucleotide sequence: TGTGCCATCAACCAGGGACTCCTTTCGGACATTCAGTACTTC. It is translated as CAINQGLLSDIQYF.

This chain uses TRBV19 with TRBJ1-4; tentatively, D is TRBD1 (5 bases). V lost 6 bases, J lost 7 bases, and 15 bases lay in between. The CDR3 runs 14 residues. Germline V CDR1 and CDR2: LNHDA, SQIVND (reference sequence). CDR3 coding DNA: TGTGCCAGTAGCCGACAGCGCGGTGGTGAAAAACTGTTTTTT. Encoded protein: CASSRQRGGEKLFF.

The chain combines TRBV29-1 with TRBJ2-3; the match to TRBD1 covers 9 bases. V lost 3 bases and J lost 3; bases outside the gene matches: 7. The CDR3 has 15 amino acids. CDR1 and CDR2 from the germline V gene are SQVTM and ANQGSEA. The CDR3 loop is CSVESGTGRTDTQYF. The CDR3 nucleotides are TGCAGCGTTGAGTCCGGGACAGGGCGAACAGATACGCAGTATTTT.

The J gene is TRBJ1-4, the V gene TRBV4-1, with 9 bases that match TRBD1. CDR3 length: 17 amino acids. CDR1 and CDR2 (germline): MGHRA, YSYEKL. Trimming at V came to 4 bases and at J to 3 bases, leaving 9 bases not matched to a gene. CDR3 sequence: CASSPNRGRMANEKLFF. CDR3 coding DNA: TGCGCCAGCAGCCCTAACAGGGGGCGAATGGCTAATGAAAAACTGTTTTTT.

This clone was seen just once. The chain couples TRBV24-1 to TRBJ1-5, with D perhaps TRBD1 (5 bases). The germline gives CDR1 KGHDR, CDR2 SFDVKD. This CDR3 comprises 15 residues. V lost 1 base and J lost 0, with 6 bases in between. CDR3 nucleotides: TGTGCCACCAGTGATTTAAGGGGTAGCAATCAGCCCCAGCATTTT. Encoded protein: CATSDLRGSNQPQHF.

The rearrangement joins TRBV29-1 to TRBJ2-2; D is perhaps TRBD2 (7 bases). CDR1 and CDR2 from the germline V gene are SQVTM and ANQGSEA. The V end was cut by 5 bases, the J end by 10 bases, with 14 bases between. CDR3 length: 12 residues. CDR3 region: CSVHGGGAELFF. As DNA, the CDR3 is TGCAGCGTTCATGGCGGGGGCGCGGAGCTGTTTTTT.

The chain joins TRBV19 to TRBJ1-2; 7 bases match TRBD1. CDR3 length: 14 residues. The germline CDR1 and CDR2 sequences are LNHDA and SQIVND (reference sequence). V trimming: 7 bases; J trimming: 8 bases; junction bases outside the gene matches: 13. In DNA form, the CDR3 reads TGTGCCAGTACCACCGTCAGGGGGGCAGGAGGCTACACCTTC. Translating gives CASTTVRGAGGYTF. The complete variable domain, with remaining parts taken from reference TRBV19 and TRBJ1-2, reads DGGITQSPKYLFRKEGQNVTLSCEQNLNHDAMYWYRQDPGQGLRLIYYSQIVNDFQKGDIAEGYSVSREKKESFPLTVTSAQKNPTAFYLCASTTVRGAGGYTFGSGTRLTVV.

The chain uses TRBV6-5 and TRBJ1-4; possibly TRBD1 for D (6 bases). The V end was cut by 6 bases, the J end by 3 bases, with 14 bases between. CDR3 length: 15 residues. Germline V CDR1 and CDR2: MNHEY, SVGAGI. CDR3 region: CASRFTGQANEKLFF. CDR3 nucleotides: TGTGCCAGCAGGTTTACAGGGCAAGCTAATGAAAAACTGTTTTTT.

This chain links TRBV25-1 with TRBJ2-7; 11 nucleotides align to TRBD1. V was clipped by 4 bases and J by 3 bases; unmatched bases: 11. Per the germline V gene, CDR1 is MGHDK and CDR2 is SYGVNS. This CDR3 contains 17 residues. CDR3 protein: CASSAPGQGVPFYEQYF. The CDR3 region has the DNA TGTGCCAGCAGTGCTCCGGGACAGGGGGTCCCCTTCTACGAGCAGTACTTC.

The chain employs TRBV5-1 and TRBJ2-1; a weak D match, TRBD2 (5 bases). The V end lost 2 bases, the J end lost 7 bases, and 10 bases lay between the germline ends. Germline values: CDR1 SGHRS, CDR2 YFSETQ. This CDR3 has 13 amino acids. The CDR3 nucleotides are TGCGCCAGCAGCTTAGTAGAGGGAAATGAGCAGTTCTTC. Translated: CASSLVEGNEQFF. The full variable domain, completed using reference TRBV5-1 and TRBJ2-1, is KAGVTQTPRYLIKTRGQQVTLSCSPISGHRSVSWYQQTPGQGLQFLFEYFSETQRNKGNFPGRFSGRQFSNSRSEMNVSTLELGDSALYLCASSLVEGNEQFFGPGTRLTVL.

The chain has TRBV9 and TRBJ1-2; maybe TRBD1 (6 bases). This CDR3 is built from 14 residues. Germline V gene lookup returns CDR1 SGDLS and CDR2 YYNGEE. V lost 4 bases and J lost 2, with 12 bases in between. This chain's CDR3 is CASSFTGSNYGYTF. DNA of the CDR3: TGTGCCAGCAGCTTTACAGGGTCGAACTATGGCTACACCTTC.